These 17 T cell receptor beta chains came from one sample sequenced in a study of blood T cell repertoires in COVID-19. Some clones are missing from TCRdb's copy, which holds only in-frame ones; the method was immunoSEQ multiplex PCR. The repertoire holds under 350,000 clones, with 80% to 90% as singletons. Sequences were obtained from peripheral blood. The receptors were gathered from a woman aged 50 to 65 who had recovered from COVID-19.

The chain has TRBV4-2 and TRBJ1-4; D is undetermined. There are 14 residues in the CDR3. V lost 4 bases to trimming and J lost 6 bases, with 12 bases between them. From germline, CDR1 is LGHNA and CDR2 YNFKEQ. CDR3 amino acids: CASSPEERYEKLFF. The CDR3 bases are TGTGCCAGCAGCCCGGAGGAACGGTATGAAAAACTGTTTTTT.

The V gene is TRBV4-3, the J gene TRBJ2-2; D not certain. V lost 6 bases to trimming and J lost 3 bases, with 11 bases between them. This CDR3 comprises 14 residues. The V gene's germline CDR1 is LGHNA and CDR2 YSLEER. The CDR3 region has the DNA TGCGCCAGCAGACGCACAGCCTACACCGGGGAGCTGTTTTTT. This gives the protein CASRRTAYTGELFF.

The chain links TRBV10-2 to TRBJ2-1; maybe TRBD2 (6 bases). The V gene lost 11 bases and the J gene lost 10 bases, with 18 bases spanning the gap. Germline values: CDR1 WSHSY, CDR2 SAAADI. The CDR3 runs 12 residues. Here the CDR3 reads CASNRNGGEQFF. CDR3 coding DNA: TGCGCCTCCAACAGGAACGGGGGAGAGCAGTTCTTC.

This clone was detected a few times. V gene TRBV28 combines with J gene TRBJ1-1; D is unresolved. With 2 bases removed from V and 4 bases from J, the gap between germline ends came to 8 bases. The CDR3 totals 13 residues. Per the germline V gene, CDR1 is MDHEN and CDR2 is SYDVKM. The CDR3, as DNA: TGTGCCAGCAGTTTACAGCCGGGCACTGAAGCTTTCTTT. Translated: CASSLQPGTEAFF.

This CDR3 reads CASSYSSGGGYYEQYF. For the CDR3, the DNA is TGTGCCAGCAGTTACTCGTCGGGGGGAGGGTACTACGAGCAGTACTTC. The chain joins TRBV6-2 or TRBV6-3 to TRBJ2-7; 7 nucleotides line up with TRBD2. The CDR3 totals 16 residues. The V and J ends lost 0 bases and 3 bases, in that order; junction bases with no gene match: 8. Germline CDR1 is MNHEY and CDR2 is SVGEGT.

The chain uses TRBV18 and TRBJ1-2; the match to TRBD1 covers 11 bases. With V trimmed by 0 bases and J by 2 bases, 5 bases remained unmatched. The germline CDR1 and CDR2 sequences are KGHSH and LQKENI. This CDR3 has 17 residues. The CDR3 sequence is CASSPPGTGGSNYGYTF. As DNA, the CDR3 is TGTGCCAGCTCACCACCCGGGACAGGGGGGAGCAACTATGGCTACACCTTC.

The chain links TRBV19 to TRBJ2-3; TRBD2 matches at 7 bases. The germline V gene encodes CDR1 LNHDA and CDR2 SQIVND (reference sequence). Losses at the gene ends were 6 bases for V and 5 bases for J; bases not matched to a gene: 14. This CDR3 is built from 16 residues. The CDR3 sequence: CASRAPLAGAEDTQYF. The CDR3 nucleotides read TGTGCCAGTAGGGCCCCCCTGGCGGGAGCTGAAGATACGCAGTATTTT.

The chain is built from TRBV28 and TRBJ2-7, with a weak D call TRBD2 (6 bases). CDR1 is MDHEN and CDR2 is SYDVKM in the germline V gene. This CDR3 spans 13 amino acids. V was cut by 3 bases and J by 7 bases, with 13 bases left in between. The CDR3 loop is CASSFAGLWEQYF. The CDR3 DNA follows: TGTGCCAGCAGTTTCGCGGGACTCTGGGAGCAGTACTTC.

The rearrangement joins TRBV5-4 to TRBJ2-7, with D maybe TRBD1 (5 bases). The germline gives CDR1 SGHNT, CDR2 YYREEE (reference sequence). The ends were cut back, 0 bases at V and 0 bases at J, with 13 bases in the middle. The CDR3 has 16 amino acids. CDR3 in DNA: TGTGCCAGCAGCTTGGCTGCTGGGGCGAGCTCCTACGAGCAGTACTTC. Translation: CASSLAAGASSYEQYF.

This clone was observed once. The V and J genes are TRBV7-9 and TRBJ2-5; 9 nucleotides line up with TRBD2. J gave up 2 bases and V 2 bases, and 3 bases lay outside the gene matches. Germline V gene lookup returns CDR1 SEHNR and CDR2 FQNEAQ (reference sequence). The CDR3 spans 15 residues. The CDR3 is CASSLLGLAQETQYF. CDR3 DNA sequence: TGTGCCAGCAGCTTATTAGGACTAGCGCAAGAGACCCAGTACTTC.

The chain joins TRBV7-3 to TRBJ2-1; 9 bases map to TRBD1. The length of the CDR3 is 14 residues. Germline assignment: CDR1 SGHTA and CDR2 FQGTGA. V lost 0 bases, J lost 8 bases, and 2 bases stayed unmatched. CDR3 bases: TGTGCCAGCAGCTTAACAGGACAGGGGCATGAGCAGTTCTTC. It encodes CASSLTGQGHEQFF.

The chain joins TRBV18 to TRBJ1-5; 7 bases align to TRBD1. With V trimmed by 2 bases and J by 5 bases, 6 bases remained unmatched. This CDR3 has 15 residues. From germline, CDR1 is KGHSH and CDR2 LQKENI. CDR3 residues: CASSPEGASHQPQHF. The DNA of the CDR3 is TGTGCCAGCTCACCAGAGGGGGCCTCCCATCAGCCCCAGCATTTT.

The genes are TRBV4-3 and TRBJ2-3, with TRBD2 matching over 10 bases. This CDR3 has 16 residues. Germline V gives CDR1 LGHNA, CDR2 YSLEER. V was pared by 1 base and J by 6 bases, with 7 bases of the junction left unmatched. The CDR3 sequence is CASSQGELAGRDTQYF. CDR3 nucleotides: TGCGCCAGCAGCCAAGGAGAACTAGCGGGGAGGGATACGCAGTATTTT.

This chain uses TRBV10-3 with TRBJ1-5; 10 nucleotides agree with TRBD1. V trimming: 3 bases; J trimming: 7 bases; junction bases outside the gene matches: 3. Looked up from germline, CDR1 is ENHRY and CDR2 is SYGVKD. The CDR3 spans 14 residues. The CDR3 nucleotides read TGTGCCATCAGTGATGGGACAGGGGAACAGCCCCAGCATTTT. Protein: CAISDGTGEQPQHF.

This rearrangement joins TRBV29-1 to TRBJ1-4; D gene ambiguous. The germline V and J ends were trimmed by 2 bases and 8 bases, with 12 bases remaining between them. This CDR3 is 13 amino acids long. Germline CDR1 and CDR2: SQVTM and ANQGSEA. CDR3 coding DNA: TGCAGCGTTGAAAAAGCGGTAGGGGAAAAACTGTTTTTT. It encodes CSVEKAVGEKLFF.

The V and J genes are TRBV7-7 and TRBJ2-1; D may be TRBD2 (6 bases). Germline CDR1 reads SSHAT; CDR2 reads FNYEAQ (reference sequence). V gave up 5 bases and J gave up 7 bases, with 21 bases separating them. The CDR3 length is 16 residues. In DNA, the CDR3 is TGTGCCAGCAGCCTCATCCCGGGGGTGGGGCTGAATGAGCAGTTCTTC. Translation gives CASSLIPGVGLNEQFF.

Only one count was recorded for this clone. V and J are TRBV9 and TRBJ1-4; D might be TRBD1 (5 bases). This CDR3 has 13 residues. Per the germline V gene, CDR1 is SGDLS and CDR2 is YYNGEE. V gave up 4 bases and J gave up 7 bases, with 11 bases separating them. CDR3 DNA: TGTGCCAGCAGCCCCTGGGGGGGTGAAAAACTGTTTTTT. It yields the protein CASSPWGGEKLFF.